Only a few counts were recorded for the clone carrying this TCR beta chain. The trim removed 5 bases at V and 4 bases at J, leaving 7 bases unmatched. This CDR3 has 15 residues. Per the germline V gene, CDR1 is SGHTA and CDR2 is FQGTGA. The sample comes from a study of control samples from healthy donors and cancer patients. Libraries were prepared by immunoSEQ multiplex PCR; TCRdb keeps only in-frame clonotypes and omits some of them. The sample yields 150,000 or so clones, approximately 86% seen once. V gene TRBV7-3 combines with J gene TRBJ2-3, with 9 bases matching TRBD2. The receptor's source is a man younger than 35 in good health. The sample taken for sequencing was blood. The CDR3 DNA reads TGTGCCAGCAGCGCCCAGGTAGCGGGGGCAGATACGCAGTATTTT. Its translation: CASSAQVAGADTQYF.